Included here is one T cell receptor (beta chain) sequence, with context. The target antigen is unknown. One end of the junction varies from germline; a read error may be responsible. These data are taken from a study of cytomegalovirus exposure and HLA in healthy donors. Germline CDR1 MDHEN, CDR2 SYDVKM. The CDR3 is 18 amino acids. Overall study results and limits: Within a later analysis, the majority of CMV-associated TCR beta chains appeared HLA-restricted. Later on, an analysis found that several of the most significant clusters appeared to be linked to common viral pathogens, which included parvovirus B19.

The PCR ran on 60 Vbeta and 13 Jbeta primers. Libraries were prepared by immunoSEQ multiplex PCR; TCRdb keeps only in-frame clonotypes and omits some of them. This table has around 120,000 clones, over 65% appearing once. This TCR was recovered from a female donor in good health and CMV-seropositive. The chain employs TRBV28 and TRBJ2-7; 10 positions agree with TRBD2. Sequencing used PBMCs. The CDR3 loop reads CAGSPPLGTSGTSYEQYF. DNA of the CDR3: TGTGCCGGCAGTCCCCCCCTAGGTACTAGCGGGACGTCCTACGAGCAGTACTTC. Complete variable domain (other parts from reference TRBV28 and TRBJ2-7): DVKVTQSSRYLVKRTGEKVFLECVQDMDHENMFWYRQDPGLGLRLIYFSYDVKMKEKGDIPEGYSVSREKKERFSLILESASTNQTSMYLCAGSPPLGTSGTSYEQYFGPGTRLTVT.